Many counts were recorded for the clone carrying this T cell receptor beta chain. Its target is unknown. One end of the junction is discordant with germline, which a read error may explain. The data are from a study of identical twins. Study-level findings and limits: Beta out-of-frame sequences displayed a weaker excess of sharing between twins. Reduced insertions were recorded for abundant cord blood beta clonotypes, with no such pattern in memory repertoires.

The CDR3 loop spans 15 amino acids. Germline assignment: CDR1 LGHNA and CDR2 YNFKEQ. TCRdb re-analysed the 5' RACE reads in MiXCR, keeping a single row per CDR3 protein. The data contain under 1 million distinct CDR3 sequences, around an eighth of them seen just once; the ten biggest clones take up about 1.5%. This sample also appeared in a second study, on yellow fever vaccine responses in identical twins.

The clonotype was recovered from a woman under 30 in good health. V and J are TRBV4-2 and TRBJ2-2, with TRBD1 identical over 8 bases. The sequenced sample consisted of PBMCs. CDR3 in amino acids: CASSQGTGNTGELFF. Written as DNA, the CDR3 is TGCGCCAGCAGCCAAGGGACAGGGAACACCGGGGAGCTGTTTTTT.